This T cell receptor beta chain is from a study of cytomegalovirus exposure and HLA in healthy donors. Study-level findings and limits: Researchers reportedly found TCR beta sequences accurately predicted most subjects' HLA-A and HLA-B alleles.

This clone was seen a few times. Antigen unknown. It was with 60 Vbeta and 13 Jbeta primers that the PCR ran. In the original analysis: The count from a later analysis was some 81 million unique TCR beta chains, 9.5 million to 13 million of them shared. Libraries were prepared by immunoSEQ multiplex PCR; TCRdb keeps only in-frame clonotypes and omits some of them. The V and J calls and clone size were taken over from that table, and D and trimming were inferred from the DNA. Of around 150,000 clones in the sample, about three quarters were seen once. The V and J ends lost 6 bases and 7 bases respectively, with 9 bases between them. Germline V gene data show CDR1 as MNHEY and CDR2 as SVGAGI. The CDR3 has 12 amino acids.

This receptor was identified in a man aged 25-45 years in good health and CMV-seropositive. The sequenced sample was PBMCs. This chain connects TRBV6-5 to TRBJ2-2; possibly TRBD2 for D (6 bases). CDR3 DNA sequence: TGTGCCAGCAGACGGAGGGGCGGGGAGCTGTTTTTT. Protein: CASRRRGGELFF.